The 3 T cell receptor beta chains below come from one sample, sequenced in a study of shared clonotypes between healthy human individuals. TCRdb keeps only in-frame clones here, not all; method: immunoSEQ multiplex PCR. The sample includes about 1.1 million clones, 78% of them seen just once. Sample: memory CD4+ T cells from PBMCs. Specified subset: CD45RA-negative fraction. These receptors all come from a man younger than 30 in good health. Some clones in this sample may be carry-over from other donors' samples.

This chain links TRBV6-1 with TRBJ1-1; no definite D call. The germline gives CDR1 MNHNS, CDR2 SASEGT. Trimming took 4 bases from V and 0 from J, leaving 3 bases between them. The CDR3 is 12 amino acids. The CDR3 sequence: CASSGMNTEAFF. CDR3 sequence (DNA): TGTGCCAGCAGTGGCATGAACACTGAAGCTTTCTTT.

About this clone: A far larger clone is off by one base, so a read error is likely. The sample has other DNA sequences that encode this CDR3 too. The genes are TRBV7-2 and TRBJ1-2, with D unclear. V was shortened by 1 base and J by 4 bases, with 10 bases between the two germline ends. The CDR3 spans 14 residues. In germline, CDR1 is SGHTA, CDR2 FQGNSA. The CDR3 bases are TGTGCCAGCAGCTTAGGAGGAACAGTCTATGGCTACACCTTC. Protein sequence: CASSLGGTVYGYTF.

The chain has TRBV28 and TRBJ1-5; D call uncertain. The CDR3 covers 13 residues. V was cut by 5 bases and J by 7 bases, with 12 bases left in between. Germline CDR1 is MDHEN and CDR2 is SYDVKM. CDR3 nucleotides: TGTGCCAGCAGTCGGGTGCGCGGGCAGCCCCAGCATTTT. Protein sequence: CASSRVRGQPQHF. The variable domain in full, completed from reference TRBV28 and TRBJ1-5, reads DVKVTQSSRYLVKRTGEKVFLECVQDMDHENMFWYRQDPGLGLRLIYFSYDVKMKEKGDIPEGYSVSREKKERFSLILESASTNQTSMYLCASSRVRGQPQHFGDGTRLSIL.